Given below is one TCR beta chain in context. This entry belongs to a study of control samples from healthy donors and cancer patients. The CDR3 totals 16 residues. Per germline, CDR1 MNHEY and CDR2 SVGAGI. V shed 2 bases and J shed 2 bases, with 15 bases lying between them. Sequenced by immunoSEQ multiplex PCR; TCRdb stores in-frame clones only, minus some. The table lists 90,000 or so clones, roughly nine tenths of them singletons, with about 10% in the top ten. The sequencing sample was made of PBMCs. The chain carries TRBV6-5 and TRBJ2-5; D not resolved. This receptor was obtained from a woman aged 50 to 65 with colorectal cancer. DNA for the CDR3: TGTGCCAGCAGTTACGAGCGCTGGGGTGGACAAGAGACCCAGTACTTC. Protein product: CASSYERWGGQETQYF.